This T cell receptor beta chain was sequenced during a study of T-cell reconstitution after alpha-beta-depleted transplantation in children. The V gene's germline CDR1 is SGHRS and CDR2 YFSETQ. J lost 0 bases, V lost 3 bases, and 5 bases had no gene match. The CDR3 is 17 amino acids. Preparing the TCRbeta library involved the use of unique molecular identifiers. TCRdb analysed the PCR reads with MiXCR anew, one entry per CDR3 protein. The sample has approximately 210,000 distinct CDR3 sequences; just over 14% are singletons. This clonotype was seen many times. The source material was PBMCs from the stem cell graft donor, sampled from the stem cell graft. V and J are TRBV5-1 and TRBJ2-2; 10 bases match TRBD2. The sequence derives from a human donor who donated a stem cell graft to a child with acute lymphoblastic leukemia. The CDR3 DNA follows: TGCGCCAGCAGCTCCCGGACTAGCGGCCCGAACACCGGGGAGCTGTTTTTT. It is translated as CASSSRTSGPNTGELFF.